The clone carrying this T cell receptor beta chain was observed many times. This sample was included in a study of T cells in Graves' hyperthyroidism and ophthalmopathy. RNA transcripts gave rise to amplified TCR beta CDR3 regions. HTBI primers drove first-round RT-PCR of the TCR CDR3. A single record per CDR3 protein comes from TCRdb applying MiXCR to the multiplex PCR reads. The data show a few hundred thousand distinct CDR3 sequences, approximately 15% seen once. This CDR3 contains 14 residues. CDR1 MNHEY and CDR2 SMNVEV come from the germline V gene (reference sequence). Losses at the gene ends were 5 bases for V and 8 bases for J; bases not matched to a gene: 6.

Sequencing was carried out using blood. V usage is TRBV27 and J usage is TRBJ1-4; 9 bases line up with TRBD1. This receptor was obtained from a woman in her thirties with Graves' hyperthyroidism. CDR3 DNA sequence: TGTGCCAGCAGTGCCGGGACAGGGAAAGAAAAACTGTTTTTT. Translating gives CASSAGTGKEKLFF.